This entry lists 24 T cell receptor beta chains sequenced from one sample in a study of Ad26.COV2.S vaccination and SARS-CoV-2 variants. Sequencing used immunoSEQ multiplex PCR; TCRdb keeps in-frame clones, though not all of them. The data show 200,000 to 250,000 clones, approximately 88% seen once. Noted treatment: 15 to 20 received Ad26.COV2.S at low or high dose, single or two shots; about five received placebo; per-sample allocation not given. Specimen acquisition occurred on day 63 following the initial vaccine or placebo injection. The specimen comprised peripheral blood, sampled in a trial of Ad26.COV2.S vaccine versus placebo. These receptors all come from a person between 18 and 65 years old who received the Ad26.COV2.S COVID-19 vaccine or a placebo.

The gene calls are TRBV28 and TRBJ2-3; weak D call: TRBD2 (6 bases). Trimming stripped 4 bases from V and 4 bases from J, with 12 bases between. The CDR3 consists of 14 residues. Looked up from germline, CDR1 is MDHEN and CDR2 is SYDVKM. This chain's CDR3 is CASSSGGSPDTQYF. Here the CDR3 DNA reads TGTGCCAGCAGTTCTGGGGGGAGTCCAGATACGCAGTATTTT.

The chain couples TRBV19 to TRBJ2-5; TRBD1 matches 9 bases. The CDR3 is made up of 17 amino acids. V lost 3 bases to trimming and J lost 5 bases; unmatched junction nucleotides: 13. Germline lookup yields CDR1 LNHDA and CDR2 SQIVND (reference sequence). CDR3 bases: TGTGCCAGTAGTATTAGGGGGGGACAGGGAGTTTGGGAGACCCAGTACTTC. Translating it yields CASSIRGGQGVWETQYF. The full variable domain, in which reference TRBV19 and TRBJ2-5 provide the parts outside the CDR3, is DGGITQSPKYLFRKEGQNVTLSCEQNLNHDAMYWYRQDPGQGLRLIYYSQIVNDFQKGDIAEGYSVSREKKESFPLTVTSAQKNPTAFYLCASSIRGGQGVWETQYFGPGTRLLVL.

The CDR3 sequence: CSGVLDPYNEQFF. The CDR3 DNA reads as TGCAGCGGCGTTTTGGACCCCTACAATGAGCAGTTCTTC. The chain recombines TRBV29-1 with TRBJ2-1; no definite D call. Trimming pared 7 bases from V and 2 bases from J, leaving 12 bases between. Per the germline V gene, CDR1 is SQVTM and CDR2 is ANQGSEA. The CDR3 contains 13 residues.

The V call is TRBV5-4, the J call TRBJ2-3; tentative D call: TRBD1 (5 bases). The germline V gene encodes CDR1 SGHNT and CDR2 YYREEE (reference sequence). Trimming removed 0 bases from V and 3 bases from J, with 11 bases in between. The length of the CDR3 is 15 residues. The CDR3 protein is CASSLEGMGTDTQYF. CDR3 sequence (DNA): TGTGCCAGCAGCTTGGAGGGGATGGGGACAGATACGCAGTATTTT.

The rearrangement links TRBV7-8 to TRBJ1-5; D gene ambiguous. Germline CDR1 SGHVS, CDR2 FQNEAQ. The ends were cut back, 6 bases at V and 0 bases at J, with 12 bases in the middle. The CDR3 runs to 15 residues. CDR3 DNA sequence: TGTGCCAGCAGTCAGGCGGGAAATAGCAATCAGCCCCAGCATTTT. Residues: CASSQAGNSNQPQHF.

This rearrangement joins TRBV30 to TRBJ1-2; maybe TRBD1 (6 bases). V lost 0 bases and J lost 8, with 19 bases in between. Germline values: CDR1 GTSNPN, CDR2 SVGIG (reference sequence). The CDR3 is 15 residues long. The CDR3 sequence is CAWSVLGGGRKGYTF. CDR3 nucleotide sequence: TGTGCCTGGAGTGTACTCGGTGGGGGGCGTAAAGGCTACACCTTC.

The chain combines TRBV6-5 with TRBJ1-5; no definite D call. V lost 5 bases to trimming and J lost 7 bases, with 12 bases between them. The length of the CDR3 is 13 residues. The germline V gene encodes CDR1 MNHEY and CDR2 SVGAGI. CDR3 residues: CASSPLPGQPQHF. In nucleotides, the CDR3 is TGTGCCAGCAGTCCCCTCCCGGGACAGCCCCAGCATTTT.

In regard to this clone: Other nucleotide sequences from this sample produce the same CDR3. V and J are TRBV25-1 and TRBJ1-6; D is undetermined. The germline CDR1 and CDR2 sequences are MGHDK and SYGVNS. V dropped 9 bases and J dropped 10 bases, with 7 bases sitting between them. The CDR3 is 10 amino acids. DNA for the CDR3: TGTGCCAGTGGCGACTCACCCCTCCACTTT. This encodes CASGDSPLHF.

The rearrangement joins TRBV28 to TRBJ2-3, with D unclear. The V gene lost 3 bases and the J gene lost 5 bases, with 12 bases spanning the gap. CDR1 and CDR2 from the germline V gene are MDHEN and SYDVKM. This CDR3 comprises 14 residues. CDR3 in amino acids: CASSFPLSGDTQYF. The CDR3 DNA reads as TGTGCCAGCAGTTTTCCCCTGTCCGGAGATACGCAGTATTTT.

The V and J genes are TRBV6-5 and TRBJ2-7; D is undetermined. The germline V gene has CDR1 MNHEY and CDR2 SVGAGI. The CDR3 is made up of 11 amino acids. V shed 5 bases and J shed 5 bases, with 7 bases lying between them. CDR3 DNA sequence: TGTGCCAGCAGTCCCCTCCACGAGCAGTACTTC. This codes for CASSPLHEQYF.

This clone appeared once. DNA for the CDR3: TGTGCCACCAGCCTCCGCCTTGTATACAATGAGCAGTTCTTC. Translation: CATSLRLVYNEQFF. This chain links TRBV15 with TRBJ2-1; unclear D gene. With 5 bases removed from V and 4 bases from J, the gap between germline ends came to 12 bases. This CDR3 contains 14 residues. Germline values: CDR1 LNHNV, CDR2 YYDKDF (reference sequence).

The chain uses TRBV19 and TRBJ1-2; 9 nucleotides line up with TRBD1. The germline V gene has CDR1 LNHDA and CDR2 SQIVND (reference sequence). The CDR3 length is 17 residues. V was pared by 3 bases and J by 3 bases, with 11 bases of the junction left unmatched. The CDR3, as DNA: TGTGCCAGTAGTATTAGGACAGGGGACCCGGGAGACTATGGCTACACCTTC. It encodes CASSIRTGDPGDYGYTF.

In this sample, this clone turned up once. The chain combines TRBV25-1 with TRBJ1-1; D is unclear. The CDR3 is 12 residues long. Trimming took 6 bases from V and 4 from J, leaving 9 bases between them. CDR1 and CDR2 (germline): MGHDK, SYGVNS. The CDR3 sequence: CASRDGRTEAFF. DNA for the CDR3: TGTGCCAGCAGGGACGGCCGCACTGAAGCTTTCTTT.

CDR3 coding DNA: TGTGCCAGCAGCAGGGGACAGGACACGCCGCAGTATTTT. Residues: CASSRGQDTPQYF. J is TRBJ2-3 and V is TRBV6-5; 8 positions agree with TRBD1. V lost 6 bases to trimming and J lost 10 bases; unmatched junction nucleotides: 9. CDR1 and CDR2 (germline): MNHEY, SVGAGI. CDR3 length equals 13 residues.

This chain joins TRBV10-3 and TRBJ2-3, with TRBD2 matching 10 bases. Germline V gene lookup returns CDR1 ENHRY and CDR2 SYGVKD. The CDR3 totals 15 residues. Trimming removed 5 bases from V and 3 bases from J; junction bases left unmatched: 5. This CDR3 is CAISTASGSTDTQYF. The DNA of the CDR3 is TGTGCCATCAGTACGGCTAGCGGGAGTACAGATACGCAGTATTTT.

J is TRBJ1-1 and V is TRBV20-1; the D is unclear. The V end was cut by 1 base, the J end by 11 bases, with 11 bases between. Germline V gene lookup returns CDR1 DFQATT and CDR2 SNEGSKA (reference sequence). The CDR3 spans 11 residues. The CDR3 DNA reads TGCAGTGCTAGAGGGACTCTATGGGCTTTCTTT. This gives the protein CSARGTLWAFF.

The chain carries TRBV4-3 and TRBJ1-5, with D possibly matching TRBD1 (5 bases). V dropped 0 bases and J dropped 0 bases, with 6 bases sitting between them. Germline lookup yields CDR1 LGHNA and CDR2 YSLEER. The CDR3 loop spans 15 amino acids. The CDR3 is CASSQDDSSNQPQHF. Here the CDR3 DNA reads TGCGCCAGCAGCCAAGATGACAGTAGCAATCAGCCCCAGCATTTT.

The chain links TRBV18 to TRBJ1-4; 8 nucleotides align to TRBD1. The germline V gene has CDR1 KGHSH and CDR2 LQKENI. Trimming cost V 6 bases and J 8 bases; bases outside gene matches: 8. The CDR3 has 14 residues. CDR3 sequence: CASSADRAGEKLFF. In DNA form, the CDR3 reads TGTGCCAGCTCGGCGGACAGGGCAGGAGAAAAACTGTTTTTT.

V is TRBV4-3 and J is TRBJ2-1; tentatively, D is TRBD1 or TRBD2 (6 bases each). Trimming left V 0 bases short and J 3 bases short, with 12 bases between. The V gene's germline CDR1 is LGHNA and CDR2 YSLEER. The CDR3 has 16 amino acids. In DNA, the CDR3 is TGCGCCAGCAGCCAAGAGGTGGAGGGGGGCTACAATGAGCAGTTCTTC. Protein: CASSQEVEGGYNEQFF.

This clone was seen a few times. The chain links TRBV2 to TRBJ1-1, with 8 nucleotides matching TRBD1. CDR3 length: 15 amino acids. Trimming cost V 9 bases and J 0 bases; bases outside gene matches: 9. Germline V gene lookup returns CDR1 SNHLY and CDR2 FYNNEI. As DNA, the CDR3 is TGTGCCAGGGGACAGGACGCTTACATGAACACTGAAGCTTTCTTT. Amino acid sequence: CARGQDAYMNTEAFF.

This rearrangement joins TRBV5-6 to TRBJ1-2; 10 bases are a match to TRBD1. In germline, CDR1 is SGHDT, CDR2 YYEEEE. Unmatched junction bases numbered 13, after V lost 4 bases and J lost 7 bases. The CDR3 is made up of 16 amino acids. CDR3 in amino acids: CASSPTGGAVGSGYTF. The CDR3 DNA sequence: TGTGCCAGCAGCCCGACAGGGGGCGCAGTAGGAAGTGGCTACACCTTC.

The V and J genes are TRBV7-3 and TRBJ2-3, with 16 bases matching TRBD2. V lost 2 bases and J lost 4; bases outside the gene matches: 6. The length of the CDR3 is 18 residues. CDR1 is SGHTA, CDR2 FQGTGA, per germline. CDR3 nucleotides: TGTGCCAGCAGCTTAGAACCGGGACTAGCGGGGGGGCCAGATACGCAGTATTTT. It encodes CASSLEPGLAGGPDTQYF.

The chain combines TRBV4-1 with TRBJ2-1; weak D call: TRBD1 (5 bases). The CDR3 is made up of 19 amino acids. V lost 5 bases, J lost 0 bases, and 23 bases lay in between. CDR1 and CDR2 (germline): MGHRA, YSYEKL. CDR3 amino acids: CASSYPGKSRQISYNEQFF. In DNA, the CDR3 is TGCGCCAGCAGCTACCCAGGTAAAAGCAGACAGATCTCCTACAATGAGCAGTTCTTC.

The rearrangement joins TRBV19 to TRBJ2-7; D may match TRBD1 or TRBD2 (5 bases each). The germline gives CDR1 LNHDA, CDR2 SQIVND (reference sequence). Trimming took 5 bases from V and 2 from J, leaving 13 bases between them. The CDR3 runs 14 residues. The CDR3 DNA sequence: TGTGCCAGTAGTGAGGGCCCAGGGCCCTACGAGCAGTACTTC. As protein: CASSEGPGPYEQYF.